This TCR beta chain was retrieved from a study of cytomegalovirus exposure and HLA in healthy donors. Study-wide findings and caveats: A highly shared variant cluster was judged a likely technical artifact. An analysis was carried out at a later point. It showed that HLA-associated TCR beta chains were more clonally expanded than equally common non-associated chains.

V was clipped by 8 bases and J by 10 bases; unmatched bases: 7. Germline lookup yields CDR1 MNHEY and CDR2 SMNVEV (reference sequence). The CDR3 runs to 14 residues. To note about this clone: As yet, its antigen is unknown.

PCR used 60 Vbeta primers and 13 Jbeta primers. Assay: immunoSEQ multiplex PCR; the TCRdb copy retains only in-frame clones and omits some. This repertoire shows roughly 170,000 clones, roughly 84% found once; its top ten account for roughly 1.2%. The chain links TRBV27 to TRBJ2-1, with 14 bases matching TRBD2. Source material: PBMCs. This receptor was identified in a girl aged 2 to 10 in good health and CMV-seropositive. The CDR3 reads CASGPGLAGVEQFF. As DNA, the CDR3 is TGTGCCAGCGGCCCGGGACTAGCGGGAGTGGAGCAGTTCTTC.